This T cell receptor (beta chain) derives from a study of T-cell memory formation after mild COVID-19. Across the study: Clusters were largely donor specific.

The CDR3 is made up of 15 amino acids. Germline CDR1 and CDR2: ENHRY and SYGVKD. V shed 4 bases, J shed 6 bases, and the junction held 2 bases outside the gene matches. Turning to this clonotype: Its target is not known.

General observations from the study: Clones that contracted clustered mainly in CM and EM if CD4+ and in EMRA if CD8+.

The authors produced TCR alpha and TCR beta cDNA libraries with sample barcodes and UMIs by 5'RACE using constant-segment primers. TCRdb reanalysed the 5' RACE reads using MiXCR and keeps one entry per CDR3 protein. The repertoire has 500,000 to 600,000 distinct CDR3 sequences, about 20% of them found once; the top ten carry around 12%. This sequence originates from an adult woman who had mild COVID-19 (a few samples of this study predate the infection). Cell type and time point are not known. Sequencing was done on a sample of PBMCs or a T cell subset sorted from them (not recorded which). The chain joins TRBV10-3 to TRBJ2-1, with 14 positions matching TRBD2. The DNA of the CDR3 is TGTGCCATCAGTGGGACTAGCGGGGGGTTCAATGAGCAGTTCTTC. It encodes CAISGTSGGFNEQFF.